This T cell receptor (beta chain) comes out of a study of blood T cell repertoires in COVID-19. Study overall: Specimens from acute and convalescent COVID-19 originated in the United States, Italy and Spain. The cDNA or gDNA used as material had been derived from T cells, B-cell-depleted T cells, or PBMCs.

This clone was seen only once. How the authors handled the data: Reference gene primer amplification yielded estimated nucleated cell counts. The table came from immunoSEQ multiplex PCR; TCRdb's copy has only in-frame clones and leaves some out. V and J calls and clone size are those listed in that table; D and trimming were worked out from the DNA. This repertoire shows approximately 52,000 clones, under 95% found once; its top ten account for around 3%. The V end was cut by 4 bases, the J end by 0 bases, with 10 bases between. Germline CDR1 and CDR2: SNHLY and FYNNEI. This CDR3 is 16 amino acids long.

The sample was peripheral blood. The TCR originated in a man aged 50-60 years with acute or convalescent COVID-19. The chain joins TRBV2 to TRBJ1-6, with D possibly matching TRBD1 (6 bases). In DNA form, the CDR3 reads TGTGCCAGCAGTGTGGACAGAAGCTCCTATAATTCACCCCTCCACTTT. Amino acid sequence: CASSVDRSSYNSPLHF.